This T cell receptor beta chain was profiled in a study of radiation and T cells in renal cell carcinoma. Study-wide points: Pretreatment tumor biopsies were lacking, so baseline clonotypes are unknown. In blood, top tumor clones expanded by 2 weeks, shrinking by 4.

Worth noting for this clone: The antigen is not known.

CDR1 and CDR2 (germline): WSHSY, SAAADI. Trimming shortened V by 3 bases and J by 1 base, and 12 bases separated the two germline ends. The CDR3 extends over 15 amino acids. Generated by immunoSEQ multiplex PCR, the TCRdb table keeps only in-frame clones and is missing some. The table lists around 140,000 clones, 75% to 90% of them singletons. The time point is: blood 4 weeks post-SBRT, at nephrectomy. Stated treatment: 15 Gy SBRT to primary tumor, nephrectomy 4 weeks later. The chain is built from TRBV10-2 and TRBJ1-1; maybe TRBD1 (6 bases). The specimen was blood, collected from a patient whose treatment included radiotherapy and nephrectomy. This receptor was identified in a woman in her fifties or sixties with renal cell carcinoma. As DNA, the CDR3 is TGCGCCAGCAGTGACGCAGGACAGCCGAACACTGAAGCTTTCTTT. It yields the protein CASSDAGQPNTEAFF.